One sample yielded the 7 T cell receptor beta chains listed below, sequenced in a study of cytomegalovirus exposure and HLA in healthy donors. Profiling relied on immunoSEQ multiplex PCR, and the TCRdb table lists in-frame clones only, not all of them. The sample shows about 56,000 clones, roughly 93% of them seen only once. Sequencing was performed on PBMCs. These receptors all come from a woman aged 18-29 years in good health and CMV-seropositive.

The chain uses TRBV2 and TRBJ1-3; no clear D. This CDR3 comprises 14 residues. CDR1 is SNHLY and CDR2 is FYNNEI in the germline V gene. Trimming shortened V by 6 bases and J by 0 bases, and 9 bases separated the two germline ends. CDR3 coding DNA: TGTGCCAGCAGGTGGAGGAGCTCTGGAAACACCATATATTTT. Protein product: CASRWRSSGNTIYF.

This rearrangement joins TRBV27 to TRBJ1-2, with D uncertain. The length of the CDR3 is 10 residues. CDR1 MNHEY and CDR2 SMNVEV come from the germline V gene (reference sequence). V lost 7 bases to trimming and J lost 8 bases, with 8 bases between them. In nucleotides, the CDR3 is TGTGCCAGCAAACCTAGCGGCTACACCTTC. Its translation is CASKPSGYTF.

This clone has just one count. This chain uses TRBV6-1 with TRBJ2-3; 8 bases map to TRBD1. The trim removed 0 bases at V and 1 base at J, leaving 6 bases unmatched. Germline CDR1 reads MNHNS; CDR2 reads SASEGT. The CDR3 is 17 residues long. The CDR3 reads CASSEAFVTGGTDTQYF. For the CDR3, the DNA is TGTGCCAGCAGTGAAGCGTTTGTGACAGGGGGCACAGATACGCAGTATTTT.

This clone was counted a few times. This rearrangement joins TRBV6-4 to TRBJ2-3; 9 positions match TRBD2. Looked up from germline, CDR1 is MRHNA and CDR2 is SNTAGT. With 3 bases clipped from V and 2 bases from J, the junction kept 3 bases outside the gene matches. The CDR3 sequence is 15 residues long. Here the CDR3 reads CASSESSGDTDTQYF. The CDR3, as DNA: TGTGCCAGCAGTGAATCTAGCGGGGACACAGATACGCAGTATTTT.

The V gene is TRBV7-9, the J gene TRBJ2-7; TRBD2 matches at 9 bases. V was clipped by 4 bases and J by 2 bases; unmatched bases: 6. This CDR3 spans 15 amino acids. In germline, CDR1 is SEHNR, CDR2 FQNEAQ (reference sequence). CDR3 amino acids: CASSSNLAGTYEQYF. In DNA form, the CDR3 reads TGTGCCAGCAGCTCGAACCTAGCGGGAACCTACGAGCAGTACTTC.

The chain is built from TRBV29-1 and TRBJ2-1; 8 nucleotides align to TRBD2. This CDR3 has 13 amino acids. The germline V gene has CDR1 SQVTM and CDR2 ANQGSEA. Losses at the gene ends were 8 bases for V and 4 bases for J; bases not matched to a gene: 7. CDR3 in amino acids: CSTGGGYYNEQFF. The DNA for the CDR3 is TGCAGCACCGGGGGGGGGTATTACAATGAGCAGTTCTTC.

This sequence joins TRBV2 and TRBJ2-5; 9 bases line up with TRBD2. The better agreement between TRBJ2-7 and the DNA end casts doubt on the J call. Germline CDR1 SNHLY, CDR2 FYNNEI. The CDR3 runs 16 residues. The chain's CDR3 is CASSEEGRGGGYEQYF. The DNA for the CDR3 is TGTGCCAGCAGTGAAGAGGGGCGGGGGGGCGGATACGAGCAGTACTTC.